The 7 T cell receptor beta chains below come from one sample, sequenced in a study of technical replicates of blood from a few donors. TCRdb's copy holds only in-frame clones and misses some; the assay was immunoSEQ multiplex PCR. The sample contains some 77,000 clones, 96% of which appear only once. Sequencing was performed on T cells isolated from PBMCs. The receptor set was obtained from a human donor in good health.

As to this clone: The sample holds other DNA sequences that translate to the same CDR3. The chain's CDR3 is CASSFGQLNTEAFF. The CDR3 DNA sequence: TGTGCCAGCAGCTTTGGACAGCTGAACACTGAAGCTTTCTTT. The chain links TRBV7-2 to TRBJ1-1, with D perhaps matching TRBD1 (6 bases). The CDR3 is made up of 14 amino acids. The germline CDR1 and CDR2 sequences are SGHTA and FQGNSA. Trimming stripped 3 bases from V and 0 bases from J, with 8 bases between.

The V and J genes are TRBV4-2 and TRBJ2-7; D gene unclear. CDR3 size: 14 residues. Germline lookup yields CDR1 LGHNA and CDR2 YNFKEQ. V was pared by 4 bases and J by 1 base, with 11 bases between. The CDR3 sequence: CASSPLTASYEQYF. The CDR3 DNA is TGTGCCAGCAGCCCACTCACAGCTTCCTACGAGCAGTACTTC.

The table lists this clone with a count of one. The CDR3 reads CARKGGPTRGAEQYF. CDR3 in DNA: TGTGCCAGGAAGGGAGGACCCACGCGGGGGGCCGAGCAGTACTTC. The chain carries TRBV21-1 and TRBJ2-7; the DNA was not compared with TRBD2, the D call given in the table. TRBV21-1 is given as a pseudogene. The CDR3 runs 15 residues.

The chain links TRBV13 to TRBJ2-5; 9 positions match TRBD2. Looked up from germline, CDR1 is PRHDT and CDR2 is FYEKMQ (reference sequence). V was pared by 1 base and J by 1 base, with 4 bases of the junction left unmatched. CDR3 length: 16 amino acids. CDR3 coding DNA: TGTGCCAGCAGCTTAGAGGAAGCGGGGGGCCAAGAGACCCAGTACTTC. As protein: CASSLEEAGGQETQYF.

The chain has TRBV5-1 and TRBJ1-1, with 11 bases identical to TRBD1. This CDR3 has 20 residues. Germline V lookup: CDR1 SGHRS, CDR2 YFSETQ. With V trimmed by 0 bases and J by 3 bases, 16 bases remained unmatched. The CDR3 coding sequence is TGCGCCAGCAGCTTGGATGTGGAACCCGGACAGGGGGCCCAGGACACTGAAGCTTTCTTT. It specifies CASSLDVEPGQGAQDTEAFF.

This rearrangement joins TRBV25-1 to TRBJ2-1, with a weak D call TRBD2 (6 bases). V was clipped by 4 bases and J by 3 bases, with 13 bases between them. Germline CDR1 MGHDK, CDR2 SYGVNS. The length of the CDR3 is 15 residues. CDR3 amino acids: CASSGRRDIYNEQFF. CDR3 bases: TGTGCCAGCAGTGGTCGGCGGGATATCTACAATGAGCAGTTCTTC.

This chain connects TRBV10-3 to TRBJ2-3; 11 bases align to TRBD2. Germline V gene data show CDR1 as ENHRY and CDR2 as SYGVKD. The CDR3 loop spans 14 amino acids. V trimming: 9 bases; J trimming: 2 bases; junction bases outside the gene matches: 4. Here the CDR3 DNA reads TGTGCCATTGCGGGACTAGCGGACACAGATACGCAGTATTTT. Protein sequence: CAIAGLADTDTQYF.